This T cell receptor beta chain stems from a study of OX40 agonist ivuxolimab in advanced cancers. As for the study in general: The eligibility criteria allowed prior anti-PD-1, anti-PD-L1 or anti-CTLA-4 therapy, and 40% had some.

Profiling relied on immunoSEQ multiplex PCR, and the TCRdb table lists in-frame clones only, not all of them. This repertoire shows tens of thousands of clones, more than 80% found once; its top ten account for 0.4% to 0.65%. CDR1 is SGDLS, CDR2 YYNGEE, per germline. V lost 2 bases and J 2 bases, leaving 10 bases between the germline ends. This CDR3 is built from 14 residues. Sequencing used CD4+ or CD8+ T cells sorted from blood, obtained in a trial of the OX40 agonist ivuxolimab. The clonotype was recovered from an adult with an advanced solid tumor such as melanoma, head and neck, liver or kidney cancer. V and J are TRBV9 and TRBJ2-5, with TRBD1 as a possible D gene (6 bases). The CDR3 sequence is CASSVTGSQETQYF. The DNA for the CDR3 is TGTGCCAGCAGCGTTACAGGGAGTCAAGAGACCCAGTACTTC.